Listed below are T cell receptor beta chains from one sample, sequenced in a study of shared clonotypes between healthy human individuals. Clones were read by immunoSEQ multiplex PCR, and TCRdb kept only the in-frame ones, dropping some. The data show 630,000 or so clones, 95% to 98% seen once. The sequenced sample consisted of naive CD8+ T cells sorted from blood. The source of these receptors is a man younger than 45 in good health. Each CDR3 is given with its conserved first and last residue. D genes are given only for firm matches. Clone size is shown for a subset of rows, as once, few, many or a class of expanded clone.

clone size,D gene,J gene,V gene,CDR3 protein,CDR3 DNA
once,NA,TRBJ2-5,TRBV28,CASSLNPSDSQETQYF,TGTGCCAGCAGTTTAAACCCATCCGACAGTCAAGAGACCCAGTACTTC
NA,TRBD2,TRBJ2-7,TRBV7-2,CASSPPSGRTSYEQYF,TGTGCCAGCAGCCCCCCCAGCGGGAGAACCTCCTACGAGCAGTACTTC
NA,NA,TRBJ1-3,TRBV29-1,CSVVGGSVNTIYF,TGCAGCGTTGTGGGGGGCTCGGTAAACACCATATATTTT
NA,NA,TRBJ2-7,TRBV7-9,CASSLATAYEQYF,TGTGCCAGCAGCTTAGCGACAGCCTACGAGCAGTACTTC
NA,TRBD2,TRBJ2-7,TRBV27,CASSLISAGGPYEQYF,TGTGCCAGCAGTTTAATTTCAGCGGGAGGTCCCTACGAGCAGTACTTC
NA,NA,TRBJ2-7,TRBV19,CASSSTGASYEQYF,TGTGCCAGTAGCTCGACGGGGGCCTCCTACGAGCAGTACTTC
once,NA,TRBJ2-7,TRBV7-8,CASSLGTVFYEQYF,TGTGCCAGCAGCTTAGGGACAGTATTCTACGAGCAGTACTTC
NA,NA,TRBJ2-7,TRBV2,CASSTLGETGDEQYF,TGTGCCAGCAGTACCCTCGGGGAGACAGGAGACGAGCAGTACTTC
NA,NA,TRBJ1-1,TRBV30,CAWIDMGTNTEAFF,TGTGCCTGGATAGATATGGGGACGAACACTGAAGCTTTCTTT
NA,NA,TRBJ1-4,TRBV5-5,CASSTPPPDEKLFF,TGTGCCAGCAGCACACCCCCGCCTGATGAAAAACTGTTTTTT
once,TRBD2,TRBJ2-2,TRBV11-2,CASSLGWEGNTGELFF,TGTGCCAGCAGCTTAGGCTGGGAGGGAAACACCGGGGAGCTGTTTTTT
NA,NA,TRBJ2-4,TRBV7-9,CASSFGTISKNIQYF,TGTGCCAGCAGCTTCGGGACGATCTCCAAAAACATTCAGTACTTC
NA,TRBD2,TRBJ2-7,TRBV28,CASSSPLTQREGQYEQYF,TGTGCCAGCAGTTCTCCTTTGACACAGCGGGAGGGCCAGTACGAGCAGTACTTC
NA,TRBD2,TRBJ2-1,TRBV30,CACSGRAYNEQFF,TGTGCCTGTAGCGGGCGGGCCTACAATGAGCAGTTCTTC
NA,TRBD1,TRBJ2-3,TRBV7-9,CASSLGQGLQYF,TGTGCCAGCAGCTTAGGACAGGGTTTGCAGTATTTT
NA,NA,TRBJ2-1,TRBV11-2,CASAPGNEQFF,TGTGCCAGCGCCCCGGGGAATGAGCAGTTCTTC
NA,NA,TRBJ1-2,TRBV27,CASSLNWGMNYGYTF,TGTGCCAGCAGTTTGAATTGGGGGATGAACTATGGCTACACCTTC
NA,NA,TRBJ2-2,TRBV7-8,CASSFRLGGNTGELFF,TGTGCCAGCAGCTTTCGCCTTGGAGGGAACACCGGGGAGCTGTTTTTT
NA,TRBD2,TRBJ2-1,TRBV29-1,CSVGASGREGGIGNEQFF,TGCAGCGTTGGAGCTAGCGGGAGGGAGGGGGGCATAGGCAATGAGCAGTTCTTC
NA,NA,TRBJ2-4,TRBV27,CASSLSVRNIQYF,TGTGCCAGCAGTTTAAGCGTCCGAAACATTCAGTACTTC
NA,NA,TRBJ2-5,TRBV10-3,CAISQGGETQYF,TGTGCCATCAGTCAGGGAGGAGAGACCCAGTACTTC
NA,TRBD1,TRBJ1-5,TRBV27,CASKTGGQPQHF,TGTGCCAGCAAAACAGGGGGTCAGCCCCAGCATTTT
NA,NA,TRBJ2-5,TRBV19,CASMSQGRGGETQYF,TGTGCCAGTATGTCCCAGGGCAGGGGAGGGGAGACCCAGTACTTC
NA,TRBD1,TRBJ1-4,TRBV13,CASRRTTGTGRKNEKLFF,TGTGCCAGCAGGAGGACCACCGGGACAGGGAGGAAGAATGAAAAACTGTTTTTT
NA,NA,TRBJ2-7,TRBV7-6,CASSSLGYYEQYF,TGTGCCAGCAGCTCCCTGGGTTACTACGAGCAGTACTTC
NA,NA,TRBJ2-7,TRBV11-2,CASSGTPANAYEQYF,TGTGCCAGCAGCGGGACTCCGGCAAACGCCTACGAGCAGTACTTC
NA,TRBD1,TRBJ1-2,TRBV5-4,CASSFPGQGSGGYTF,TGTGCCAGCAGTTTTCCGGGACAGGGAAGCGGCGGCTACACCTTC
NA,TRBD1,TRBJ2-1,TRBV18,CASSPGIAGGDEQFF,TGTGCCAGCTCTCCAGGGATTGCAGGGGGCGATGAGCAGTTCTTC
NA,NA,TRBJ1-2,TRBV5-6,CASSLGGSTYYGYTF,TGTGCCAGCAGCTTGGGGGGCTCAACCTACTATGGCTACACCTTC
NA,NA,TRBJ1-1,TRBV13,CASRGSLNTEAFF,TGTGCCAGCAGGGGGTCCCTGAACACTGAAGCTTTCTTT
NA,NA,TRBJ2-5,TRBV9,CASSVGRKETQYF,TGTGCCAGCAGCGTTGGCAGGAAAGAGACCCAGTACTTC
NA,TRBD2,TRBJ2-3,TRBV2,CASSGMGLAGVILGTDTQYF,TGTGCCAGCAGTGGAATGGGACTAGCGGGAGTGATTTTAGGCACAGATACGCAGTATTTT
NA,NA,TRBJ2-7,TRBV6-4,CASSDPPVSGDPKLSYEQYF,TGTGCCAGCAGTGACCCCCCGGTGTCGGGGGACCCTAAGTTGTCCTACGAGCAGTACTTC
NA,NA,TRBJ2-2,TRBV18,CASSPQGVGLLSNTGELFF,TGTGCCAGCTCACCACAGGGGGTAGGACTATTATCGAACACCGGGGAGCTGTTTTTT
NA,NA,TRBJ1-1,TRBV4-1,CASSQEPGENTEAFF,TGCGCCAGCAGCCAAGAACCAGGGGAGAACACTGAAGCTTTCTTT
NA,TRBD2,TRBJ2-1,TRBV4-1,CASSQEPHTSGVKVDEQFF,TGCGCCAGCAGCCAAGAACCTCACACTAGCGGTGTAAAAGTGGATGAGCAGTTCTTC
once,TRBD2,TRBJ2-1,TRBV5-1,CASSLALAGPVSEQFF,TGCGCCAGCAGCTTGGCTCTAGCGGGACCAGTTAGTGAGCAGTTCTTC
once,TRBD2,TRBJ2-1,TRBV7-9,CAPQAWGWREGQNEQFF,TGTGCCCCGCAAGCGTGGGGGTGGCGGGAGGGCCAGAATGAGCAGTTCTTC
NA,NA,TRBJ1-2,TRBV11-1,CASSPGQLLYGYTF,TGTGCCAGCAGCCCCGGACAGCTCCTCTATGGCTACACCTTC
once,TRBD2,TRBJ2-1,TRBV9,CASSDHRGTSGRGNEQFF,TGTGCCAGCAGCGACCATCGCGGGACTAGCGGGAGGGGGAATGAGCAGTTCTTC
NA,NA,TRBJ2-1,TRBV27,CASIGGDEQFF,TGTGCCAGCATTGGAGGGGATGAGCAGTTCTTC
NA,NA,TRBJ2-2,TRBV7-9,CASIIDSHTGELFF,TGTGCCAGCATTATTGACAGCCACACCGGGGAGCTGTTTTTT
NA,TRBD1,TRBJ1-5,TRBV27,CASRSRTGLNSNQPQHF,TGTGCCAGCAGATCGCGGACAGGTCTTAATAGCAATCAGCCCCAGCATTTT
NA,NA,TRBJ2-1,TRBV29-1,CSVEYRDRFSYNEQFF,TGCAGCGTTGAATACCGGGACCGCTTTTCCTACAATGAGCAGTTCTTC